This TCR beta chain emerged from a study of vaccination and CD4 T cells after COVID-19. Study at large: Samples were taken after vaccination, a median of roughly 70 days after dose two, with a range of 14 to 241.

Comments on this clonotype: The target antigen is unknown.

CDR3 size: 12 residues. Germline V gene lookup returns CDR1 MDHEN and CDR2 SYDVKM. V lost 11 bases, J lost 5 bases, and 15 bases lay in between. The Oncomine TCR Beta short-read assay sequenced DNA from cultured CD4+ T cells. Genomic DNA was isolated from CD4+ T cells that had been cultured. Each CDR3 protein is one row after TCRdb ran MiXCR on the PCR reads. The repertoire holds roughly 7,600 distinct CDR3 sequences, with about 19% as singletons. Stated treatment: roughly nine-day PBMC culture with coronavirus spike peptide pools or control peptides (ViraFEST assay). Once peptide pools had expanded antigen-specific T cells, ViraFEST sequenced TCRs.

This clonotype was sampled from a human donor who had recovered from COVID-19. J is TRBJ1-2 and V is TRBV28; D is perhaps TRBD1 (6 bases). The sequencing used CD4+ T cells from blood, cultured in vitro, collected after SARS-CoV-2 vaccination. The CDR3 DNA reads TGTGCCGCGAGCGGGACAATATATGGCTACACCTTC. Its translation is CAASGTIYGYTF.